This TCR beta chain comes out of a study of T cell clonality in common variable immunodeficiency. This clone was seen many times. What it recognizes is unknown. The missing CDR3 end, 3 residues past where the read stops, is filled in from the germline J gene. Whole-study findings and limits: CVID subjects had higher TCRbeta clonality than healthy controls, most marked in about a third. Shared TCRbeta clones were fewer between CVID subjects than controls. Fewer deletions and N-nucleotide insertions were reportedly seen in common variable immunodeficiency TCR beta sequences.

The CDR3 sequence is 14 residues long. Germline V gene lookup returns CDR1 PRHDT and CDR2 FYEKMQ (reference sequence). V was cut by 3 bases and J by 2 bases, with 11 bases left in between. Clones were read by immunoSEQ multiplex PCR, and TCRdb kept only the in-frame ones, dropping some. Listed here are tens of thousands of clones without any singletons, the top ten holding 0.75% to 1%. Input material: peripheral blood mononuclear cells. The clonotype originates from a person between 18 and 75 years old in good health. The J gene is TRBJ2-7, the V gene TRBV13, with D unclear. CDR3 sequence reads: CASSFSPETYEQYF. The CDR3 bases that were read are TGTGCCAGCAGCTTTAGCCCCGAGACCTACGAG.